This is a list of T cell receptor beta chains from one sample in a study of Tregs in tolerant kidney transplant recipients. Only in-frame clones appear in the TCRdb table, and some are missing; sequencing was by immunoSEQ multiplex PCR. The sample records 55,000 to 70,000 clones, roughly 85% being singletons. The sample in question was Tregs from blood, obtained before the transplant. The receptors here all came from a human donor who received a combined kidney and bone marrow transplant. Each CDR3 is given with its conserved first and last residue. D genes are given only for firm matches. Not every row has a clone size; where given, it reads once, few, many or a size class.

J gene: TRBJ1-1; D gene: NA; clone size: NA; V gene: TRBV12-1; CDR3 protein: CASSFSGNTEAFF; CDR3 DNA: TGTGCCAGCAGCTTTTCAGGGAACACTGAAGCTTTCTTT
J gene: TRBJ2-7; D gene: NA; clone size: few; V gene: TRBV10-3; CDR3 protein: CAISASSITDYEQYF; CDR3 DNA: TGTGCCATCAGTGCTTCTAGTATTACCGATTACGAGCAGTACTTC
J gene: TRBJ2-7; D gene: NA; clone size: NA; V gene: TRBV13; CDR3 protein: CASKAWTDSYEQYF; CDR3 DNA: TGTGCCAGCAAGGCGTGGACAGACTCCTACGAGCAGTACTTC
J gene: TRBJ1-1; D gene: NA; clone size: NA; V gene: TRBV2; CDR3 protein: CASSLGTDRMNTEAFF; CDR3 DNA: TGTGCCAGCAGTCTCGGGACTGATCGCATGAACACTGAAGCTTTCTTT
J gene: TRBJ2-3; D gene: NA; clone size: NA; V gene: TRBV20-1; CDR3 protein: CSVPGDTQYF; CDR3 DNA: TGCAGTGTCCCGGGGGATACGCAGTATTTT
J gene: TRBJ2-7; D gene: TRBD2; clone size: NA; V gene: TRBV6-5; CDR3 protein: CASSWARTSVREQYF; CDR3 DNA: TGTGCCAGCAGTTGGGCAAGGACTAGCGTGAGGGAGCAGTACTTC
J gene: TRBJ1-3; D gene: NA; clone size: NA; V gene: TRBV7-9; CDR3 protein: CASSYPPIGGSGNTIYF; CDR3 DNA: TGTGCCAGCAGCTATCCCCCCATCGGGGGGTCTGGAAACACCATATATTTT
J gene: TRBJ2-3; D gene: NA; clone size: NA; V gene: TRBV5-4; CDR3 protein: CASSLNTDTQYF; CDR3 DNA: TGTGCCAGCAGCTTAAACACAGATACGCAGTATTTT
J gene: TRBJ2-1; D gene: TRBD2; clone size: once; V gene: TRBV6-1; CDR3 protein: CASSGHIPGLVTYNEQFF; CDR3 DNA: TGTGCCAGCAGTGGACACATTCCGGGACTAGTGACCTACAATGAGCAGTTCTTC
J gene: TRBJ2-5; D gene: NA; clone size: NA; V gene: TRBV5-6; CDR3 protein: CASSFPYQETQYF; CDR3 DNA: TGTGCCAGCAGCTTCCCCTACCAAGAGACCCAGTACTTC
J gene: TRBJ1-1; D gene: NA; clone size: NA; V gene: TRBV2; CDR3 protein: CASSDRGRTEAFF; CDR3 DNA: TGTGCCAGCAGTGATAGAGGGCGCACTGAAGCTTTCTTT
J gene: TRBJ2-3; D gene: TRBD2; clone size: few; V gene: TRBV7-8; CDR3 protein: CASSLVAGVTDTQYF; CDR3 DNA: TGTGCCAGCAGCTTAGTCGCGGGGGTCACAGATACGCAGTATTTT
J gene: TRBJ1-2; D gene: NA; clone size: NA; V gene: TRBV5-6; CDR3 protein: CASSYRDNYGYTF; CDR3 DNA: TGTGCCAGCAGTTACAGGGACAACTATGGCTACACCTTC
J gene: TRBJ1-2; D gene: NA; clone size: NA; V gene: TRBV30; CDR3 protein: CAWSVFRSNYGYTF; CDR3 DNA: TGTGCCTGGAGTGTTTTCAGAAGCAACTATGGCTACACCTTC
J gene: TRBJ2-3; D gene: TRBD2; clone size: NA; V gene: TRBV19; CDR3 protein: CASRVAGTSGWDTQYF; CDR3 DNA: TGTGCCAGTAGGGTAGCCGGGACTAGCGGATGGGATACGCAGTATTTT
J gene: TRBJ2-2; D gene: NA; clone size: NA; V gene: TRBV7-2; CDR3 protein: CASSSVLRELFF; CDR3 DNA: TGTGCCAGCAGCTCTGTTCTTAGGGAGCTGTTTTTT
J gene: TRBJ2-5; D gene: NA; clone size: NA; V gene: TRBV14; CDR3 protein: CASSQVSGAQETQYF; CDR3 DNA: TGTGCCAGCAGCCAAGTTTCTGGGGCCCAAGAGACCCAGTACTTC
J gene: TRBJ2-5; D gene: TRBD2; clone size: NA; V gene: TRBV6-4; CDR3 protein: CASSLPGGPVGQETQYF; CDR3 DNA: TGTGCCAGCAGCCTACCGGGGGGTCCGGTGGGGCAAGAGACCCAGTACTTC
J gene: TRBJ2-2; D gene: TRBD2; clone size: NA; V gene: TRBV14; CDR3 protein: CASSQGLALNTGELFF; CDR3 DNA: TGTGCCAGCAGCCAAGGACTAGCCCTGAACACCGGGGAGCTGTTTTTT
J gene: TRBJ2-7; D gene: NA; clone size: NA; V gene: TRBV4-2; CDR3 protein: CASSQEGRGLFSYEQYF; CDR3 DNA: TGTGCCAGCAGCCAAGAGGGAAGGGGTTTGTTCTCCTACGAGCAGTACTTC
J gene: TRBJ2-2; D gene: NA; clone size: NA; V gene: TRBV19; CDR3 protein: CASITGSNTGELFF; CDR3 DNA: TGTGCCAGTATAACGGGTTCGAACACCGGGGAGCTGTTTTTT
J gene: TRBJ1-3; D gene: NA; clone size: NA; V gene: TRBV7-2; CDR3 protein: CASSLSWGFNTIYF; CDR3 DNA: TGTGCCAGCAGCTTATCTTGGGGATTCAACACCATATATTTT
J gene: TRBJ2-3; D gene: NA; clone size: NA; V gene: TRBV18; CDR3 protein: CASSRRDTQYF; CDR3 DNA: TGTGCCAGCTCACGTAGGGATACGCAGTATTTT
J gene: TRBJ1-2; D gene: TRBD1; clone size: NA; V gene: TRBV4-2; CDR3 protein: CASSQGDRDQGYTF; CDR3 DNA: TGTGCCAGCAGCCAAGGGGACAGGGATCAGGGCTACACCTTC
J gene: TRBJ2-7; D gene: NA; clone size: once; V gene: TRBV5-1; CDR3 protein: CASSPTSSYEQYF; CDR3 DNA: TGCGCCAGCAGCCCTACAAGCTCCTACGAGCAGTACTTC
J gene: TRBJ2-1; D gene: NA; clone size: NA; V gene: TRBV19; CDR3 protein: CASSIGGLDEQFF; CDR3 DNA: TGTGCCAGTAGTATCGGTGGGCTCGATGAGCAGTTCTTC
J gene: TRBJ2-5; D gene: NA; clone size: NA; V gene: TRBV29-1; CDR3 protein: CSALYRDPRQETQYF; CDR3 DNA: TGCAGCGCCCTTTACAGGGACCCCCGCCAAGAGACCCAGTACTTC